This T cell receptor beta chain appears in the sequencing data of a study of PD-1 blockade in classical Hodgkin lymphoma. The patients all showed relapse after autologous stem cell transplantation, while their brentuximab vedotin exposure varied. CDR3 length: 14 amino acids. CDR1 is SGHRS, CDR2 YFSETQ, per germline. With 6 bases clipped from V and 2 bases from J, the junction kept 5 bases outside the gene matches. Sequenced by immunoSEQ multiplex PCR; TCRdb stores in-frame clones only, minus some. This table has approximately 58,000 clones, roughly 90% appearing once. The sequencing here drew on peripheral blood mononuclear cells (PBMCs), taken before the second cycle of nivolumab. The rearrangement uses TRBV5-1 and TRBJ2-7, with TRBD2 matching 10 bases. This TCR was sampled from a human donor with classical Hodgkin lymphoma. DNA of the CDR3: TGCGCCAGCAATAGCGGGGGGCCTCCCTACGAGCAGTACTTC. Amino acid sequence: CASNSGGPPYEQYF.